This entry features one T cell receptor (beta chain) sequence. It lacks a known antigen. The input lacks base qualities; no much larger clone sits a single base away. The collaborating institutions used their own protocols to collect whole blood in K2EDTA tubes. For TCRbeta analysis, collaborators shipped samples as frozen whole blood, isolated PBMCs, or DNA extracted from either of those sample types. This record belongs to a study of blood T cell repertoires in COVID-19 (dated by TCRdb to about 2020). Background on the whole study: Samples from collaborators originated in the United States, Italy and Spain and spanned both the acute and convalescent phases of COVID-19. Subjects who had been exposed to COVID-19, were actively infected with it, or had recovered from it provided the deeply sampled blood TCRbeta repertoires that made up the dataset. The repertoires were made available in a free public database intended to serve as a resource for research on the immune response to SARS-CoV-2. The sample metadata nearly always contained a de-identified subject ID, COVID-19 status, age in years and sex. Where available, HLA class I and class II types were obtained from metadata supplied by the sample provider rather than from assay-based typing. Samples were obtained from the ongoing ImmuneRACE study (first 160 participants) and from over 1,000 subjects provided by 6 global collaborators. The material from the prospective study consisted of cDNA or gDNA derived from T cells, B-cell-depleted T cells, or PBMCs.

Beyond this particular receptor, the publication reports: How much clinical and demographic metadata was included differed by source and by participant, and the metadata was provided uncurated.

For CDR1 and CDR2, the germline V gene lists SGHRS and YFSETQ. The CDR3 covers 15 residues, taking in both the cysteine and the phenylalanine. The read is trimmed to its CDR3 DNA, 45 bases read in frame from base 1. The V and J ends are trimmed by 4 bases and 4 bases, leaving 17 bases between them. TCRbeta CDR3 regions were amplified from genomic DNA by means of the immunoSEQ Assay, a bias-controlled multiplex PCR. The published analysis was carried out like this. Nucleated cell counts per sample were estimated from amplification of reference gene primers within the assay. To quantify the absolute abundance of each unique TCRbeta CDR3 rearrangement, sequence reads were collapsed and filtered. For each sample, productive Simpson clonality was calculated by taking the square root of Simpson's diversity index across productive rearrangements. Drawn from immuneACCESS, this table holds only the in-frame rearrangements with V and J called that TCRdb kept. Clones are partly lost; checked studies trace under half to an unresolved V gene and leave the rest unexplained. D and trimming were read from the DNA, whereas the V and J calls and clone size are those reported in that table. The sample table records a few hundred thousand clones; approximately 80% of these occur just once. Just under 20% of the sample lies in the top ten.

This sequence was found in a man in his thirties or forties with active or convalescent COVID-19. Source material: peripheral blood. The rearranged segments are TRBV5-1 and TRBJ1-2; TRBD1 might be the D gene, on 6 matching bases. The nucleotides read TGCGCCAGCAGCACCGGACAGTCTAAAGCCTATGGCTACACCTTC. Its translation is CASSTGQSKAYGYTF.